A single sample gave rise to the 8 T cell receptor beta chains below, sequenced in a study of T cell repertoires in cytomegalovirus infection. TCRdb reprocessed the reads with MiXCR, giving one entry per CDR3 protein. The sample has approximately 190,000 distinct CDR3 sequences; 8.5% to 10% are singletons. The sequenced material came from PBMCs. These receptors originate from a human donor in good health (CMV status not recorded). Some clones in this sample may be carry-over from other donors' samples.

This clonotype was detected ten times or more. The CDR3 spells CASRLGSGSPLHF. Written as DNA, the CDR3 is TGTGCCAGCAGGTTGGGGTCGGGTTCACCCCTCCACTTT. The chain links TRBV7-8 to TRBJ1-6; D remains ambiguous. From germline, CDR1 is SGHVS and CDR2 FQNEAQ. CDR3 length: 13 residues. Trimming cost V 6 bases and J 9 bases, with 12 bases left between them.

This rearrangement joins TRBV4-2 to TRBJ1-5, with D perhaps matching TRBD1 (5 bases). V gave up 4 bases and J gave up 0 bases, with 10 bases separating them. The germline CDR1 and CDR2 sequences are LGHNA and YNFKEQ. This CDR3 comprises 15 residues. CDR3 coding DNA: TGTGCCAGCAGCCCCTCGGGGGATAGCAATCAGCCCCAGCATTTT. Translation gives CASSPSGDSNQPQHF.

In this sample, this clonotype turned up a few times. The chain uses TRBV19 and TRBJ2-5, with 8 bases matching TRBD2. Trimming took 3 bases from V and 3 from J; bases not matched to a gene: 6. From germline, CDR1 is LNHDA and CDR2 SQIVND (reference sequence). This CDR3 is 15 amino acids long. The CDR3 DNA follows: TGTGCCAGTAGTATCGTGATAGCGGGGAAAGAGACCCAGTACTTC. Translated: CASSIVIAGKETQYF.

The V call is TRBV11-2, the J call TRBJ2-5, with 7 bases that match TRBD1. The length of the CDR3 is 15 residues. With 5 bases clipped from V and 5 bases from J, the junction kept 11 bases outside the gene matches. From germline, CDR1 is SGHAT and CDR2 FQNNGV. In DNA form, the CDR3 reads TGTGCCAGCAGCCCCAGAGGGACAGTCCCGGAGACCCAGTACTTC. Amino acid sequence: CASSPRGTVPETQYF.

This clonotype was detected many times. The genes are TRBV28 and TRBJ2-3; D ambiguous. The CDR3 runs 13 residues. CDR1 MDHEN and CDR2 SYDVKM come from the germline V gene. V shed 4 bases and J shed 2 bases, with 7 bases lying between them. CDR3 nucleotides: TGTGCCAGCAGTTCGTTGGCCACAGATACGCAGTATTTT. Residues: CASSSLATDTQYF.

In this sample, this clonotype turned up many times. The chain is built from TRBV7-8 and TRBJ1-5; 11 positions match TRBD1. The V segment lost 1 base and the J segment 3 bases; nucleotides outside the gene matches: 2. This CDR3 spans 16 amino acids. Germline V gene sequence: CDR1 SGHVS, CDR2 FQNEAQ. The chain's CDR3 is CASSLGDRGINQPQHF. The CDR3 DNA follows: TGTGCCAGCAGCTTAGGGGACAGGGGGATCAATCAGCCCCAGCATTTT.

This clonotype was observed at least ten times. V gene TRBV6-2 or TRBV6-3 combines with J gene TRBJ1-2; D is uncertain. CDR1 and CDR2 from the germline V gene are MNHEY and SVGEGT. V lost 0 bases and J 5 bases, leaving 19 bases between the germline ends. CDR3 length equals 17 residues. CDR3 sequence reads: CASSYSTRATSQYGYTF. CDR3 sequence (DNA): TGTGCCAGCAGTTACTCGACCCGGGCCACCTCTCAGTATGGCTACACCTTC.

This clonotype occurred many times. The gene calls are TRBV28 and TRBJ1-2; TRBD1 matches 8 bases. Looked up from germline, CDR1 is MDHEN and CDR2 is SYDVKM. The trim removed 6 bases at V and 9 bases at J, leaving 12 bases unmatched. The CDR3 totals 14 residues. CDR3 amino acids: CASSTRGQGDSYTF. The CDR3 DNA reads as TGTGCCAGCAGCACAAGAGGACAGGGTGATAGCTACACCTTC.